This T cell receptor (beta chain) comes out of a study of cytomegalovirus exposure and HLA in healthy donors. The primer mix had 60 Vbeta and 13 Jbeta primers. Using immunoSEQ multiplex PCR, the repertoire was profiled, and TCRdb retains in-frame clones only, with some absent. The table lists more than 85,000 clones, over 60% of them singletons, with around 4% in the top ten. This clone was counted a single time. Antigen: not known. The CDR3 length is 14 residues. V gave up 4 bases and J gave up 1 base; unmatched junction bases: 4. The germline CDR1 and CDR2 sequences are SGHDT and YYEEEE. Study outcomes and limitations: According to an earlier analysis, most TCR beta V segments yielded productive rearrangements about 90% or about 30% of the time.

This clonotype was sampled from a female donor in good health and CMV-seropositive. Material for sequencing was PBMCs. This chain uses TRBV5-6 with TRBJ1-1, with 7 bases fitting TRBD1. This CDR3 is CASSPGQRNTEAFF. In nucleotides, the CDR3 is TGTGCCAGCAGCCCGGGACAGCGGAACACTGAAGCTTTCTTT. Full variable domain (remainder filled in from reference TRBV5-6 and TRBJ1-1): DAGVTQSPTHLIKTRGQQVTLRCSPKSGHDTVSWYQQALGQGPQFIFQYYEEEERQRGNFPDRFSGHQFPNYSSELNVNALLLGDSALYLCASSPGQRNTEAFFGQGTRLTVV.